The 30 T cell receptor beta chains below come from one sample, sequenced in a study of lymphopenia after photon versus proton radiotherapy. Profiling relied on immunoSEQ multiplex PCR, and the TCRdb table lists in-frame clones only, not all of them. The sample records 45,000 to 65,000 clones, around four fifths being singletons. Sample: peripheral blood, taken from a patient treated with photon-based radiotherapy. The receptors stem from a man in his forties or fifties with gastric cancer.

The J gene is TRBJ1-4, the V gene TRBV2, with 11 nucleotides matching TRBD1. CDR1 is SNHLY and CDR2 is FYNNEI in the germline V gene. J gave up 8 bases and V 8 bases, and 4 bases lay outside the gene matches. This CDR3 is built from 13 residues. CDR3 nucleotides: TGTGCCAGCTCGGGACAGGGGGAAGAAAAACTGTTTTTT. This gives the protein CASSGQGEEKLFF.

The V call is TRBV5-1, the J call TRBJ1-2, with D unresolved. The germline CDR1 and CDR2 sequences are SGHRS and YFSETQ. V dropped 5 bases and J dropped 4 bases, with 12 bases sitting between them. The CDR3 totals 13 residues. The CDR3 sequence is CASSNGDPYGYTF. The CDR3 bases are TGCGCCAGCAGTAACGGAGACCCCTATGGCTACACCTTC.

This clone was seen once. The chain has TRBV5-1 and TRBJ2-7; D possibly corresponds to TRBD2 (6 bases). CDR3 length: 12 amino acids. Trimming took 3 bases from V and 7 from J, leaving 11 bases between them. Germline V lookup: CDR1 SGHRS, CDR2 YFSETQ. CDR3 nucleotide sequence: TGCGCCAGCAGCTCTGGGGGGTATGAGCAGTACTTC. This codes for CASSSGGYEQYF. Full variable domain (missing parts from reference TRBV5-1 and TRBJ2-7): KAGVTQTPRYLIKTRGQQVTLSCSPISGHRSVSWYQQTPGQGLQFLFEYFSETQRNKGNFPGRFSGRQFSNSRSEMNVSTLELGDSALYLCASSSGGYEQYFGPGTRLTVT.

The chain combines TRBV6-5 with TRBJ2-1; no clear D gene. Looked up from germline, CDR1 is MNHEY and CDR2 is SVGAGI. With 2 bases removed from V and 3 bases from J, the gap between germline ends came to 5 bases. There are 13 residues in the CDR3. The CDR3 is CASSYGDYNEQFF. For the CDR3, the DNA is TGTGCCAGCAGTTACGGTGACTACAATGAGCAGTTCTTC.

The gene calls are TRBV6-6 and TRBJ2-5, with D possibly being TRBD1 or TRBD2 (5 bases each). V was cut by 2 bases and J by 5 bases, with 9 bases left in between. The length of the CDR3 is 13 residues. CDR1 and CDR2 (germline): MNHNY, SVGAGI (reference sequence). The CDR3 here is CASSYEGPETQYF. The CDR3 DNA reads as TGTGCCAGCAGTTACGAGGGGCCTGAGACCCAGTACTTC.

V and J are TRBV21-1 and TRBJ2-6; the table's D call, TRBD1, has no DNA check behind it. TRBV21-1 is assigned pseudogene status. This CDR3 contains 16 residues. CDR3 DNA: TGTGCCAGCAGCAGCAGGACAGGGACTGGGGCCAACGTCCTGACTTTC. Its translation is CASSSRTGTGANVLTF.

There are a few counts of this clone. The chain has TRBV29-1 and TRBJ1-1; 7 nucleotides agree with TRBD1. V was clipped by 7 bases and J by 6 bases; unmatched bases: 14. CDR3 length: 14 residues. CDR1 SQVTM and CDR2 ANQGSEA come from the germline V gene. The CDR3 coding sequence is TGCAGCGGCCGACAGGGAGGGTTGAGCTCTGAAGCTTTCTTT. Translation: CSGRQGGLSSEAFF. Complete variable domain (other parts from reference TRBV29-1 and TRBJ1-1): SAVISQKPSRDICQRGTSLTIQCQVDSQVTMMFWYRQQPGQSLTLIATANQGSEATYESGFVIDKFPISRPNLTFSTLTVSNMSPEDSSIYLCSGRQGGLSSEAFFGQGTRLTVV.

The chain carries TRBV6-6 and TRBJ1-4; tentative D call: TRBD1 (6 bases). V lost 3 bases and J lost 1, with 12 bases in between. Germline CDR1 reads MNHNY; CDR2 reads SVGAGI (reference sequence). The CDR3 has 16 amino acids. This CDR3 is CASSYMGARTNEKLFF. The CDR3 DNA sequence: TGTGCCAGCAGTTATATGGGGGCGCGAACTAATGAAAAACTGTTTTTT.

This chain joins TRBV27 and TRBJ2-2, with 10 bases lining up with TRBD2. This CDR3 is built from 14 residues. Unmatched junction bases numbered 5, after V lost 5 bases and J lost 8 bases. Germline V gene data show CDR1 as MNHEY and CDR2 as SMNVEV (reference sequence). CDR3 in DNA: TGTGCCAGCAGTCCCGGACTAGCGGTGGGGGAGCTGTTTTTT. Its protein product is CASSPGLAVGELFF.

The V and J genes are TRBV5-1 and TRBJ2-7; tentative D call: TRBD2 (5 bases). The germline gives CDR1 SGHRS, CDR2 YFSETQ. The CDR3 loop spans 15 amino acids. The V gene lost 0 bases and the J gene lost 6 bases, with 16 bases spanning the gap. The CDR3 coding sequence is TGCGCCAGCAGCTTGGAGAGGGCAGGTGAGGGCGAGCAGTACTTC. Residues: CASSLERAGEGEQYF. Looking up the rest from reference TRBV5-1 and TRBJ2-7 gives the full variable domain: KAGVTQTPRYLIKTRGQQVTLSCSPISGHRSVSWYQQTPGQGLQFLFEYFSETQRNKGNFPGRFSGRQFSNSRSEMNVSTLELGDSALYLCASSLERAGEGEQYFGPGTRLTVT.

This clone appeared once. The V call is TRBV29-1, the J call TRBJ2-1, with 9 bases lining up with TRBD1. The germline CDR1 and CDR2 sequences are SQVTM and ANQGSEA. V trimming: 0 bases; J trimming: 6 bases; junction bases outside the gene matches: 6. The CDR3 runs 15 residues. The CDR3 DNA sequence: TGCAGCGTTGAAGATCGCGACAGGGGGACCAATGAGCAGTTCTTC. Its protein product is CSVEDRDRGTNEQFF.

The rearrangement joins TRBV9 to TRBJ1-1, with 10 bases fitting TRBD1. This CDR3 comprises 14 residues. The germline gives CDR1 SGDLS, CDR2 YYNGEE. The V segment lost 4 bases and the J segment 12 bases; nucleotides outside the gene matches: 12. CDR3 in DNA: TGTGCCAGCAGCCCCAACAGCCGGGACAGGGGAACTTTCTTT. Translation gives CASSPNSRDRGTFF.

Remarks on this clone: Relative to the germline gene, one junction end is altered; a read error may explain this. V and J are TRBV2 and TRBJ2-1; D perhaps matches TRBD2 (6 bases). This CDR3 is 16 amino acids long. Germline V CDR1 and CDR2: SNHLY, FYNNEI. The CDR3, as DNA: TGTGCCGGCAGTGGTGGTTACGGGGGAGGCTACAATGAGCAGTTCTTC. Its translation: CAGSGGYGGGYNEQFF.

V gene TRBV2 combines with J gene TRBJ2-1; D might be TRBD1 or TRBD2, each matching 5 bases. In germline, CDR1 is SNHLY, CDR2 FYNNEI. The V and J ends lost 9 bases and 1 base respectively, with 13 bases between them. The CDR3 totals 14 residues. Here the CDR3 reads CASTWGPSYNEQFF. Written as DNA, the CDR3 is TGTGCCAGTACTTGGGGACCGTCCTACAATGAGCAGTTCTTC.

This sequence joins TRBV6-1 and TRBJ2-7, with a tentative D call TRBD2 (6 bases). The V end was cut by 6 bases, the J end by 4 bases, with 10 bases between. This CDR3 is built from 12 residues. Germline CDR1 MNHNS, CDR2 SASEGT. CDR3 protein: CASSPRGYEQYF. As DNA, the CDR3 is TGTGCCAGCAGCCCCCGGGGGTACGAGCAGTACTTC.

J is TRBJ2-3 and V is TRBV10-3, with D uncertain. The V gene lost 7 bases and the J gene lost 0 bases, with 11 bases spanning the gap. The CDR3 spans 14 residues. Germline V gene sequence: CDR1 ENHRY, CDR2 SYGVKD. Here the CDR3 reads CAIMSPASTDTQYF. CDR3 DNA: TGTGCCATCATGAGTCCCGCTAGCACAGATACGCAGTATTTT.

The rearrangement joins TRBV2 to TRBJ2-7; 7 nucleotides align to TRBD2. Per the germline V gene, CDR1 is SNHLY and CDR2 is FYNNEI. CDR3 size: 14 residues. With 6 bases clipped from V and 1 base from J, the junction kept 6 bases outside the gene matches. CDR3 protein: CASRTGGPSYEQYF. CDR3 in DNA: TGTGCCAGCAGAACGGGGGGACCTTCCTACGAGCAGTACTTC. The full variable domain, in which reference TRBV2 and TRBJ2-7 provide the parts outside the CDR3, is EPEVTQTPSHQVTQMGQEVILRCVPISNHLYFYWYRQILGQKVEFLVSFYNNEISEKSEIFDDQFSVERPDGSNFTLKIRSTKLEDSAMYFCASRTGGPSYEQYFGPGTRLTVT.

The chain couples TRBV30 to TRBJ2-1; possible D gene TRBD2, 5 bases. Trimming cost V 0 bases and J 7 bases, with 19 bases left between them. The germline gives CDR1 GTSNPN, CDR2 SVGIG (reference sequence). The CDR3 runs 16 residues. CDR3 amino acids: CAWSVRTRRLSNEQFF. The CDR3 DNA follows: TGTGCCTGGAGTGTACGAACTAGGCGATTATCGAATGAGCAGTTCTTC.

The rearrangement links TRBV5-6 to TRBJ2-7, with D possibly matching TRBD2 (5 bases). The CDR3 runs 15 residues. Germline CDR1 SGHDT, CDR2 YYEEEE. V was pared by 1 base and J by 3 bases, with 14 bases between. The CDR3 region has the DNA TGTGCCAGCAGCTTGAAGCCCCAGCGGCTCTACGAGCAGTACTTC. It encodes CASSLKPQRLYEQYF.

The chain combines TRBV2 with TRBJ1-1; D gene unclear. The V end lost 3 bases, the J end lost 4 bases, and 9 bases lay between the germline ends. This CDR3 is 13 amino acids long. Germline V lookup: CDR1 SNHLY, CDR2 FYNNEI. CDR3 in DNA: TGTGCCAGCAGTGATGAGGGCGGCACTGAAGCTTTCTTT. Its translation: CASSDEGGTEAFF.

The J gene is TRBJ2-1, the V gene TRBV9, with TRBD2 matching over 9 bases. The CDR3 totals 15 residues. The V and J ends lost 0 bases and 7 bases, in that order; junction bases with no gene match: 5. Per the germline V gene, CDR1 is SGDLS and CDR2 is YYNGEE. In DNA, the CDR3 is TGTGCCAGCAGCGTAGGGTCTAGCGGGGTTAATGAGCAGTTCTTC. Encoded protein: CASSVGSSGVNEQFF. Together with reference TRBV9 and TRBJ2-1, the CDR3 gives the full variable domain: DSGVTQTPKHLITATGQRVTLRCSPRSGDLSVYWYQQSLDQGLQFLIQYYNGEERAKGNILERFSAQQFPDLHSELNLSSLELGDSALYFCASSVGSSGVNEQFFGPGTRLTVL.

The rearrangement joins TRBV10-1 to TRBJ2-7, with unresolved D. Trimming pared 3 bases from V and 7 bases from J, leaving 10 bases between. Germline V lookup: CDR1 WNHNN, CDR2 SYGVQD (reference sequence). The CDR3 is 12 amino acids. This CDR3 reads CASSEPLGEQYF. For the CDR3, the DNA is TGCGCCAGCAGTGAACCTCTCGGGGAGCAGTACTTC.

The chain combines TRBV7-2 with TRBJ2-7; D is tentatively TRBD1 or TRBD2 (5 bases each). Germline V gene data show CDR1 as SGHTA and CDR2 as FQGNSA. V lost 0 bases to trimming and J lost 2 bases, with 14 bases between them. CDR3 size: 16 residues. CDR3 protein: CASSLAEGTGTYEQYF. The CDR3 DNA is TGTGCCAGCAGCTTAGCCGAGGGGACGGGTACCTACGAGCAGTACTTC.

This clone occurred a few times. This chain uses TRBV28 with TRBJ1-2; D not certain. V lost 4 bases to trimming and J lost 4 bases, with 7 bases between them. The CDR3 sequence is 12 residues long. Germline assignment: CDR1 MDHEN and CDR2 SYDVKM. The CDR3 spells CASSWEVYGYTF. CDR3 nucleotide sequence: TGTGCCAGCAGTTGGGAGGTCTATGGCTACACCTTC.

The V and J genes are TRBV5-1 and TRBJ1-2, with D perhaps matching TRBD1 (6 bases). Germline assignment: CDR1 SGHRS and CDR2 YFSETQ. The CDR3 consists of 16 residues. Trimming shortened V by 3 bases and J by 0 bases, and 15 bases separated the two germline ends. The DNA of the CDR3 is TGCGCCAGCAGCTCAGGACAGTTCGCGGCTAACTATGGCTACACCTTC. Its protein product is CASSSGQFAANYGYTF. The full variable domain, its missing parts supplied by reference TRBV5-1 and TRBJ1-2, is KAGVTQTPRYLIKTRGQQVTLSCSPISGHRSVSWYQQTPGQGLQFLFEYFSETQRNKGNFPGRFSGRQFSNSRSEMNVSTLELGDSALYLCASSSGQFAANYGYTFGSGTRLTVV.

V is TRBV28 and J is TRBJ1-1; D ambiguous. The V end lost 7 bases, the J end lost 1 base, and 7 bases lay between the germline ends. The CDR3 loop spans 12 amino acids. Germline V gene sequence: CDR1 MDHEN, CDR2 SYDVKM. CDR3 region: CASKGGNTEAFF. CDR3 nucleotide sequence: TGTGCCAGCAAAGGTGGGAACACTGAAGCTTTCTTT.

This chain links TRBV2 with TRBJ1-1; D call uncertain. Trimming pared 6 bases from V and 1 base from J, leaving 6 bases between. CDR1 is SNHLY and CDR2 is FYNNEI in the germline V gene. The CDR3 sequence is 12 residues long. The CDR3 here is CASRRPNTEAFF. In DNA, the CDR3 is TGTGCCAGCAGACGACCGAACACTGAAGCTTTCTTT.

The chain has TRBV14 and TRBJ2-7; D perhaps matches TRBD2 (5 bases). The germline CDR1 and CDR2 sequences are SGHDN and FVKESK. The CDR3 contains 15 residues. V shed 4 bases and J shed 0 bases, with 13 bases lying between them. The CDR3 protein is CASSRYLGSSYEQYF. The CDR3 DNA reads as TGTGCCAGCAGCCGCTATCTAGGGAGCTCCTACGAGCAGTACTTC.

The chain employs TRBV2 and TRBJ1-4; 8 bases line up with TRBD1. The germline V gene has CDR1 SNHLY and CDR2 FYNNEI. The CDR3 is 15 residues long. J gave up 5 bases and V 4 bases, and 6 bases lay outside the gene matches. The CDR3 DNA follows: TGTGCCAGCAGTGCAAGACAGGGGCGAAATGAAAAACTGTTTTTT. Translated, it gives CASSARQGRNEKLFF.

The V call is TRBV5-6, the J call TRBJ1-1; D ambiguous. The germline V gene encodes CDR1 SGHDT and CDR2 YYEEEE. CDR3 length: 13 amino acids. Trimming removed 1 base from V and 0 bases from J, with 4 bases in between. This CDR3 reads CASSLYMNTEAFF. The CDR3 region has the DNA TGTGCCAGCAGCTTGTACATGAACACTGAAGCTTTCTTT.